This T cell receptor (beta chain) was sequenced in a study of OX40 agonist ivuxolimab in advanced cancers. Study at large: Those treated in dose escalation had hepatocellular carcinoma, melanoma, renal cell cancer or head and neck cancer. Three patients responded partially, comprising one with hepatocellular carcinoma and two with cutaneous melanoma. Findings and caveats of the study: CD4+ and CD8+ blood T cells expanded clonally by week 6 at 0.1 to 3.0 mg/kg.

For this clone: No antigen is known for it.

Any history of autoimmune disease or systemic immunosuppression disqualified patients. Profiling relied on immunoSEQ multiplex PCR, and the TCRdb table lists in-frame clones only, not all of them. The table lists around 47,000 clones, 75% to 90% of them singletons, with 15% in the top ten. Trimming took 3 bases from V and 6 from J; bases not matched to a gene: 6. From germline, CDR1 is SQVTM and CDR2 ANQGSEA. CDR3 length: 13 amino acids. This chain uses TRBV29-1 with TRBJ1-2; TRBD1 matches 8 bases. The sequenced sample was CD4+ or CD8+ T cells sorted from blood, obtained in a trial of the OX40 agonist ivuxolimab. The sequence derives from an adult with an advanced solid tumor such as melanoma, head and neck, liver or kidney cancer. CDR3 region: CSVDPGQGDGYTF. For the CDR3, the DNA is TGCAGCGTTGACCCCGGACAGGGAGATGGCTACACCTTC.